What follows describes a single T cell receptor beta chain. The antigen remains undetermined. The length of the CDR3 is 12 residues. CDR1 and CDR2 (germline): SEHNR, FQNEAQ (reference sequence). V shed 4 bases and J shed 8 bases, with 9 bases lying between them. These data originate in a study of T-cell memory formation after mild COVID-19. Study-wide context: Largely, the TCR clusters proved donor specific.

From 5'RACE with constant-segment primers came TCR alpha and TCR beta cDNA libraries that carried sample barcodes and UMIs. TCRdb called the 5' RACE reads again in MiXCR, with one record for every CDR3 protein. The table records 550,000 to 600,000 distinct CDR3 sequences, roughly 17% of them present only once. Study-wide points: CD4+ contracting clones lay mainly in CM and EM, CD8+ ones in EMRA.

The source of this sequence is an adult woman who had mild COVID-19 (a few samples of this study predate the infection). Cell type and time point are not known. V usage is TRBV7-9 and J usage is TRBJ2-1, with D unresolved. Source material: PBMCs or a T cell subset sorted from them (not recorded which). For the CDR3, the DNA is TGTGCCAGCAGCTCGGGTTGGGATGAGCAGTTCTTC. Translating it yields CASSSGWDEQFF.